This TCR beta chain was sequenced for a study of response to subunit inactivated influenza vaccine. From the RT-PCR reads, TCRdb called clonotypes with MiXCR, one entry per CDR3 protein. The sample records about 500,000 distinct CDR3 sequences, 7.2% being singletons. In germline, CDR1 is WSHSY, CDR2 SAAADI. Trimming left V 1 base short and J 2 bases short, with 9 bases between. The CDR3 totals 14 residues. The clonotype was recovered from a man between 50 and 69 years old who received an inactivated influenza vaccine. The chain is built from TRBV10-2 and TRBJ2-7; D may correspond to TRBD1 or TRBD2 (6 bases each). The material sequenced was PBMCs from blood, taken less than 30 months after vaccination. CDR3 DNA: TGCGCCAGCAGTGAGTTGGGGGGCCCCTACGAGCAGTACTTC. This sequence encodes CASSELGGPYEQYF.